This TCR beta chain stems from a study of T cells in Graves' hyperthyroidism and ophthalmopathy (dated by TCRdb to the late 2010s). Some background on the complete study: Peripheral blood samples were taken at initial diagnosis, before any treatment was given. Once sampling was done, hyperthyroidism patients were given methimazole at a starting dose of 30 mg daily, whereas ophthalmopathy patients were given high-dose intravenous methylprednisolone. TCR Vbeta CDR3 sequencing of 130 to 150 peripheral blood samples (over 40 ophthalmopathy, 75 or so hyperthyroidism and roughly 17 progressor patients) is reported in the paper. Prospective prediction of ophthalmopathy was tested in an independent validation cohort of approximately 19 hyperthyroidism patients and 17 patients who later progressed to ophthalmopathy. For training and testing, the 100 patients in the discovery cohort were randomly divided in a 7:3 ratio. To identify distinguishing TCR V-J signatures, a discovery cohort of around 98 patients was used, comprising 43 with Graves' ophthalmopathy and 57 with stable Graves' hyperthyroidism. The study also compared thyroid tissue and blood T-cell repertoires from several Graves' hyperthyroidism patients.

TCR beta CDR3 regions were amplified from RNA transcripts. For the first round of RT-PCR on the TCR CDR3, the HTBI primer set was used together with the Qiagen OneStep RT-PCR kit. A second multiplex PCR round built the libraries, followed by size selection and purification. Paired-end sequencing of the libraries was performed with 100 bp reads on an Illumina HiSeq2000. The original pipeline was this. Raw data were processed with SOAPnuke, discarding reads with adapters, uncalled bases, mean Phred below 15, or no exact constant-primer or identifier match. High-quality paired reads were merged using COPE v1.2.5, and each unique nucleotide sequence was defined as a clonotype. Clonotypes were aligned to IMGT TRBV, TRBD and TRBJ reference segments using MiTCR v1.1. The analysis was restricted to V-J combinations with a frequency above 0.0001, which together covered roughly 99% of the repertoires. A TCS score was defined as the ratio between F50 (clonal expansion) and ExV (chaos), using BLOSUM62-based TCRdist between CDR3 peptides within each V-J. Welch's t-statistics and random forest reduced around 510 V-J features to 13, which were used in a naive Bayes classifier (R e1071). TCRdb itself trimmed the public reads at Q25 with fastp, ran MiXCR and retained productive beta chains. Merged by CDR3 protein, the rows form single entries marked with the most common genes and DNA. The V and J calls were not made by the authors but by TCRdb's processing. This sample lists about 590,000 distinct CDR3 sequences; 15% to 18% were detected once. The ten top clones hold under 8% of the sample.

Graves' hyperthyroidism was defined as stable when no progression to ophthalmopathy occurred over 18 months of follow-up. Hyperthyroidism patients were newly diagnosed, with disease duration under 2 months, and aged 18 to 65 years. The study excluded patients with uncontrolled infections, other autoimmune diseases, pregnancy or lactation. Diagnoses were established on the basis of clinical symptoms, serum thyroxine and TRAb, thyroid ultrasound, and orbital computed tomography. Ficoll-Paque density gradient centrifugation was used to isolate PBMCs from under 11 ml of fresh peripheral blood. Trizol reagent was used to extract total RNA, and RNA quality was then checked on an Agilent 2100 Bioanalyzer. Broader findings and caveats from the paper: Blood samples also contained most of the expanded thyroid clonotypes (frequency above 0.001), which suggests that blood repertoires may reflect thyroid immune responses. Ophthalmopathy was separated from stable hyperthyroidism by a 13 V-J signature model, with roughly 88% sensitivity and around 81% specificity obtained in cross-validation and 80%/75% obtained in testing. During validation, the model predicted progression to ophthalmopathy a median of around 6 months ahead of onset, with almost 71% sensitivity and almost 75% specificity. Sample size was not statistically predetermined, and investigators were not blinded to group allocation.

A remark on this clonotype: Its antigen remains unidentified. There are no base qualities to consult, and no much larger clone falls within one base.

V trim: 6 bases; J trim: 1 base; unmatched bases: 4. The CDR3 runs 14 amino acids, cysteine and phenylalanine included. The read is trimmed to its CDR3 DNA, 42 bases read in frame from base 1. CDR1 and CDR2 are read off the germline V gene (reference sequence) as DFQATT and SNEGSKA. The specimen was blood. The origin of this receptor is a woman in her 30s with Graves' hyperthyroidism. The chain is made from TRBV20-1 and TRBJ2-7; 12 bases in the junction line up with TRBD2. The CDR3: CSAGGLAGSYEQYF. Read as DNA, the sequence is TGCAGTGCCGGAGGACTAGCGGGATCCTACGAGCAGTACTTC.